The 28 T cell receptor beta chains given below trace back to one sample, sequenced in a study of blood T cell repertoires in COVID-19. The repertoire was sequenced with immunoSEQ multiplex PCR; TCRdb's copy has only in-frame clones and lacks some. The sample shows about 160,000 clones, 82% of them seen only once. The specimen was peripheral blood. The receptors derive from a woman between 35 and 50 years old with COVID-19, enrolled during active disease.

J is TRBJ1-6 and V is TRBV6-5; D is perhaps TRBD1 (5 bases). Trimming removed 0 bases from V and 9 bases from J, with 9 bases in between. CDR3 length: 14 amino acids. Germline V gene lookup returns CDR1 MNHEY and CDR2 SVGAGI. This CDR3 is CASSYSGEGSPLHF. The CDR3 DNA is TGTGCCAGCAGTTACTCGGGGGAGGGTTCACCCCTCCACTTT.

This clone was seen a few times. The chain joins TRBV27 to TRBJ1-6; 8 bases fit TRBD1. This CDR3 has 14 residues. With 2 bases clipped from V and 14 bases from J, the junction kept 8 bases outside the gene matches. Germline CDR1 is MNHEY and CDR2 is SMNVEV (reference sequence). The CDR3 DNA sequence: TGTGCCAGCAGTTTAAGGGCAGGGACAGGAACCCTCCACTTT. It codes for CASSLRAGTGTLHF.

The rearrangement uses TRBV30 and TRBJ1-5; D is unresolved. CDR3 length: 11 residues. Trimming cost V 5 bases and J 4 bases, with 6 bases left between them. Germline V gene data show CDR1 as GTSNPN and CDR2 as SVGIG (reference sequence). The CDR3 reads CAWGINQPQHF. CDR3 sequence (DNA): TGTGCCTGGGGCATTAATCAGCCCCAGCATTTT.

J is TRBJ2-7 and V is TRBV11-2; the match to TRBD2 covers 8 bases. This CDR3 region has 15 residues. The trim removed 2 bases at V and 2 bases at J, leaving 5 bases unmatched. Germline CDR1 and CDR2: SGHAT and FQNNGV. CDR3 sequence: CASSLQAGGAYEQYF. In DNA, the CDR3 is TGTGCCAGCAGCTTACAGGCGGGAGGCGCCTACGAGCAGTACTTC.

The V gene is TRBV7-9, the J gene TRBJ1-6; D is uncertain. V lost 1 base and J 6 bases, leaving 7 bases between the germline ends. This CDR3 has 14 amino acids. From germline, CDR1 is SEHNR and CDR2 FQNEAQ (reference sequence). The CDR3 DNA reads TGTGCCAGCAGCTTAGGCGAGGCTAATTCACCCCTCCACTTT. Translating it yields CASSLGEANSPLHF.

The chain is built from TRBV21-1 and TRBJ1-2. TRBV21-1 is described as a pseudogene. CDR3 size: 13 residues. CDR3 sequence reads: CASSEGIGDGYTF. In nucleotides, the CDR3 is TGTGCCAGCAGCGAGGGTATTGGGGATGGCTACACCTTC.

The chain joins TRBV5-6 to TRBJ1-1; 9 bases line up with TRBD1. Germline V gene lookup returns CDR1 SGHDT and CDR2 YYEEEE. This CDR3 comprises 17 residues. Trimming removed 4 bases from V and 4 bases from J; junction bases left unmatched: 14. The CDR3 DNA reads TGTGCCAGCAGCCCCTTGGGGGTACAGGGGGCGGGCACTGAAGCTTTCTTT. Its protein product is CASSPLGVQGAGTEAFF.

This chain joins TRBV2 and TRBJ1-2, with D tentatively TRBD1 (6 bases). This CDR3 is built from 13 residues. The V gene lost 5 bases and the J gene lost 4 bases, with 11 bases spanning the gap. Germline V gene data show CDR1 as SNHLY and CDR2 as FYNNEI. The CDR3 sequence: CASSFDRSYGYTF. The CDR3 coding sequence is TGTGCCAGCAGTTTCGACAGGTCCTATGGCTACACCTTC.

The gene calls are TRBV4-1 and TRBJ2-3, with D uncertain. The V gene's germline CDR1 is MGHRA and CDR2 YSYEKL. V dropped 5 bases and J dropped 5 bases, with 14 bases sitting between them. This CDR3 has 14 residues. The CDR3 DNA is TGCGCCAGCAGCGCTCTTTTGTTAGAAGATACGCAGTATTTT. Translation: CASSALLLEDTQYF.

This rearrangement joins TRBV9 to TRBJ2-7, with TRBD1 matching over 9 bases. The length of the CDR3 is 14 residues. Unmatched junction bases numbered 6, after V lost 2 bases and J lost 6 bases. CDR1 and CDR2 (germline): SGDLS, YYNGEE. The CDR3 sequence: CASSVETGGSEQYF. CDR3 bases: TGTGCCAGCAGCGTCGAGACAGGGGGTAGCGAGCAGTACTTC.

The genes are TRBV2 and TRBJ2-2, with 11 bases matching TRBD1. This CDR3 region has 15 residues. V gave up 5 bases and J gave up 6 bases; unmatched junction bases: 5. Per the germline V gene, CDR1 is SNHLY and CDR2 is FYNNEI. The CDR3, as DNA: TGTGCCAGCAGTTGGGACAGGGGGGCGGCCGGGGAGCTGTTTTTT. Translating gives CASSWDRGAAGELFF.

The chain carries TRBV7-2 and TRBJ1-5, with 7 bases matching TRBD1. The junction had 4 bases not matched to a gene; V was cut back by 5 bases and J by 0 bases. From germline, CDR1 is SGHTA and CDR2 FQGNSA. The length of the CDR3 is 15 residues. CDR3 bases: TGTGCCAGCAGCCCGGGACAGCCTAGCAATCAGCCCCAGCATTTT. Its protein product is CASSPGQPSNQPQHF.

V gene TRBV7-8 combines with J gene TRBJ2-7, with 7 nucleotides matching TRBD2. The CDR3 runs 17 residues. Germline values: CDR1 SGHVS, CDR2 FQNEAQ. J lost 4 bases, V lost 1 base, and 13 bases had no gene match. The CDR3 reads CASSLGTGGSSGYEQYV. In nucleotides, the CDR3 is TGTGCCAGCAGCTTAGGTACGGGGGGTTCGAGTGGTTACGAGCAGTACGTC.

The chain employs TRBV7-3 and TRBJ2-3; D gene uncertain. This CDR3 contains 14 residues. V was clipped by 2 bases and J by 0 bases, with 6 bases between them. Germline V gene sequence: CDR1 SGHTA, CDR2 FQGTGA. The CDR3 loop is CASSLLSSTDTQYF. CDR3 in DNA: TGTGCCAGCAGCTTACTATCTAGCACAGATACGCAGTATTTT.

Details on this clone: Germline and junction disagree at one end, which may indicate a read error. This chain connects TRBV6-5 to TRBJ1-1, with D perhaps matching TRBD1 (5 bases). Germline CDR1 reads MNHEY; CDR2 reads SVGAGI. The CDR3 is 16 residues long. The CDR3 loop reads CASSHSGAGGITEAFF. CDR3 DNA sequence: TGTGCCAGCAGTCACTCAGGTGCGGGGGGTATCACTGAAGCTTTCTTT.

The J gene is TRBJ1-3, the V gene TRBV21-1. TRBV21-1 is a listed pseudogene. This CDR3 is built from 12 residues. The CDR3 DNA reads TGTAGAAGGGAGAGCTCTGGAAACACCATATATTTT. Its translation: CRRESSGNTIYF.

The J gene is TRBJ1-3, the V gene TRBV6-1; D unresolved. CDR1 is MNHNS and CDR2 is SASEGT in the germline V gene. V gave up 3 bases and J gave up 16 bases, with 28 bases separating them. The CDR3 has 16 amino acids. The CDR3 loop is CASSEEEQRRLETPYF. For the CDR3, the DNA is TGTGCCAGCAGTGAGGAGGAACAAAGGCGCCTGGAAACACCCTATTTT.

The V and J genes are TRBV6-5 and TRBJ2-1, with D maybe TRBD2 (5 bases). CDR1 and CDR2 (germline): MNHEY, SVGAGI. The CDR3 extends over 12 amino acids. The germline V and J ends were trimmed by 2 bases and 9 bases, with 8 bases remaining between them. CDR3 in amino acids: CASSYLEGEQFF. DNA of the CDR3: TGTGCCAGCAGTTACCTCGAGGGTGAGCAGTTCTTC.

CDR3 nucleotide sequence: TGTGCCAGAAGCTCCGGGACTAGCGGGTCACGCTATAACCGAGGGGAGCAGTACTTC. Encoded protein: CARSSGTSGSRYNRGEQYF. The chain joins TRBV7-5 to TRBJ2-7; no DNA check was done on the table's D call, TRBD2. TRBV7-5 is given as a pseudogene. The CDR3 contains 19 residues.

The chain uses TRBV10-2 and TRBJ1-6; TRBD1 agrees at 7 bases. This CDR3 has 14 amino acids. Germline trimming cut 7 bases from V and 7 bases from J; bases unmatched to any gene: 7. CDR1 and CDR2 (germline): WSHSY, SAAADI. The CDR3 loop reads CASKVGTENSPLHF. CDR3 sequence (DNA): TGCGCCAGCAAAGTGGGGACAGAGAATTCACCCCTCCACTTT.

This chain uses TRBV6-1 with TRBJ2-3; tentative D call: TRBD2 (7 bases). The germline gives CDR1 MNHNS, CDR2 SASEGT. Trimming stripped 4 bases from V and 2 bases from J, with 16 bases between. CDR3 size: 16 residues. CDR3: CASSAGASGYTDTQYF. The CDR3 DNA sequence: TGTGCCAGCAGTGCAGGGGCTAGCGGTTACACAGATACGCAGTATTTT.

This clone was observed a few times. The genes are TRBV3-1 (or the pseudogene TRBV3-2) and TRBJ1-5; 10 nucleotides agree with TRBD1. This CDR3 has 14 residues. Germline V gene data show CDR1 as LGHDT and CDR2 as YNNKEL (reference sequence). After removal of 4 bases from V and 6 bases from J, the junction contained 3 bases not matched to a gene. The CDR3 bases are TGTGCCAGCAGCCCCCGACAGGGGGCTCAGCCCCAGCATTTT. Its protein product is CASSPRQGAQPQHF.

The genes are TRBV28 and TRBJ1-2; 7 bases line up with TRBD1. The CDR3 is made up of 13 amino acids. CDR1 and CDR2 from the germline V gene are MDHEN and SYDVKM. Trimming at V came to 7 bases and at J to 8 bases, leaving 10 bases not matched to a gene. The CDR3 DNA is TGTGCCAGCATCCTATCAGGGGGTTACGGCTACACCTTC. It codes for CASILSGGYGYTF.

This clone has just a few counts. The chain is built from TRBV5-4 and TRBJ1-2; D is unresolved. Germline values: CDR1 SGHNT, CDR2 YYREEE (reference sequence). V was pared by 4 bases and J by 6 bases, with 16 bases between. The CDR3 has 14 residues. The CDR3 region is CASSGRGFGNGYTF. The CDR3 nucleotides read TGTGCCAGCAGCGGGAGAGGTTTCGGAAATGGCTACACCTTC.

The rearrangement links TRBV5-1 to TRBJ2-1; D may be TRBD1 (6 bases). Germline lookup yields CDR1 SGHRS and CDR2 YFSETQ. The CDR3 covers 14 residues. V lost 1 base, J lost 5 bases, and 10 bases lay in between. CDR3 DNA sequence: TGCGCCAGCAGCTTGACAGGGAGCGACAATGAGCAGTTCTTC. Translation: CASSLTGSDNEQFF.

This clone was observed once. The genes are TRBV30 and TRBJ1-1, with D possibly TRBD1 on 6 matching bases. Germline loops: CDR1 GTSNPN, CDR2 SVGIG (reference sequence). The V and J ends lost 3 bases and 1 base respectively, with 9 bases between them. The CDR3 spans 13 residues. As DNA, the CDR3 is TGTGCCTGGAGGGACAGCCCGAACACTGAAGCTTTCTTT. This codes for CAWRDSPNTEAFF.

V and J are TRBV4-1 and TRBJ1-3; D not resolved. Trimming stripped 0 bases from V and 2 bases from J, with 14 bases between. Per the germline V gene, CDR1 is MGHRA and CDR2 is YSYEKL. This CDR3 has 17 residues. The CDR3 sequence: CASSQDTARVAGNTIYF. DNA for the CDR3: TGCGCCAGCAGCCAAGATACCGCGAGGGTGGCTGGAAACACCATATATTTT.

The V call is TRBV2, the J call TRBJ2-1; TRBD2 matches at 10 bases. After removal of 4 bases from V and 8 bases from J, the junction contained 5 bases not matched to a gene. The germline V gene encodes CDR1 SNHLY and CDR2 FYNNEI. This CDR3 is 14 amino acids long. The CDR3 DNA is TGTGCCAGCAGTGTAGCGGGGGGTTTGGATGAGCAGTTCTTC. It yields the protein CASSVAGGLDEQFF.